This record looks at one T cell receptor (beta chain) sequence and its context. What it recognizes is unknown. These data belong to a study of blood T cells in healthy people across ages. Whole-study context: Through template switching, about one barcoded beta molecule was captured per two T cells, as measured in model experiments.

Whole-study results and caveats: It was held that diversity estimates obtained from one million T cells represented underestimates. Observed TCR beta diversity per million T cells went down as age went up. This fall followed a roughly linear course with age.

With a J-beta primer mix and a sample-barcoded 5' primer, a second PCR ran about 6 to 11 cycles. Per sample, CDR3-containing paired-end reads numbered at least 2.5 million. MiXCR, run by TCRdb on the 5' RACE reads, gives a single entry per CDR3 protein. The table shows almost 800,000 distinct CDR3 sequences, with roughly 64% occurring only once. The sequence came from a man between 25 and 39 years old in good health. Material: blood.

Here the CDR3 reads CASLSTSGANVLTF. The CDR3 DNA reads TGTGCCAGCCTTTCCACCTCTGGGGCCAACGTCCTGACTTTC. V gene TRBV6-6 combines with J gene TRBJ2-6; unclear D gene. V was cut by 8 bases and J by 0 bases, with 8 bases left in between. The CDR3 loop spans 14 amino acids. Germline assignment: CDR1 MNHNY and CDR2 SVGAGI (reference sequence).